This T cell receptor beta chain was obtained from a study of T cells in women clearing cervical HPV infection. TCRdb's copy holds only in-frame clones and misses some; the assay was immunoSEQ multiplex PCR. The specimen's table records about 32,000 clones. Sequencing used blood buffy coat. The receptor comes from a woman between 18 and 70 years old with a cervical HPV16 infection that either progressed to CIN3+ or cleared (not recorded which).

CDR3 residues: CSAPKTSNTGELFF. The DNA read from the CDR3 is TGCAGTGCCCCAAAAACTAGTAACACCGGGGAG. V usage is TRBV20-1 and J usage is TRBJ2-2; D may be TRBD2 (5 bases). The read falls 3 residues short of the CDR3 end, and the missing part is taken from the germline J gene. The germline V and J ends were trimmed by 6 bases and 2 bases, with 13 bases remaining between them. Germline CDR1 reads DFQATT; CDR2 reads SNEGSKA (reference sequence). This CDR3 contains 14 residues.